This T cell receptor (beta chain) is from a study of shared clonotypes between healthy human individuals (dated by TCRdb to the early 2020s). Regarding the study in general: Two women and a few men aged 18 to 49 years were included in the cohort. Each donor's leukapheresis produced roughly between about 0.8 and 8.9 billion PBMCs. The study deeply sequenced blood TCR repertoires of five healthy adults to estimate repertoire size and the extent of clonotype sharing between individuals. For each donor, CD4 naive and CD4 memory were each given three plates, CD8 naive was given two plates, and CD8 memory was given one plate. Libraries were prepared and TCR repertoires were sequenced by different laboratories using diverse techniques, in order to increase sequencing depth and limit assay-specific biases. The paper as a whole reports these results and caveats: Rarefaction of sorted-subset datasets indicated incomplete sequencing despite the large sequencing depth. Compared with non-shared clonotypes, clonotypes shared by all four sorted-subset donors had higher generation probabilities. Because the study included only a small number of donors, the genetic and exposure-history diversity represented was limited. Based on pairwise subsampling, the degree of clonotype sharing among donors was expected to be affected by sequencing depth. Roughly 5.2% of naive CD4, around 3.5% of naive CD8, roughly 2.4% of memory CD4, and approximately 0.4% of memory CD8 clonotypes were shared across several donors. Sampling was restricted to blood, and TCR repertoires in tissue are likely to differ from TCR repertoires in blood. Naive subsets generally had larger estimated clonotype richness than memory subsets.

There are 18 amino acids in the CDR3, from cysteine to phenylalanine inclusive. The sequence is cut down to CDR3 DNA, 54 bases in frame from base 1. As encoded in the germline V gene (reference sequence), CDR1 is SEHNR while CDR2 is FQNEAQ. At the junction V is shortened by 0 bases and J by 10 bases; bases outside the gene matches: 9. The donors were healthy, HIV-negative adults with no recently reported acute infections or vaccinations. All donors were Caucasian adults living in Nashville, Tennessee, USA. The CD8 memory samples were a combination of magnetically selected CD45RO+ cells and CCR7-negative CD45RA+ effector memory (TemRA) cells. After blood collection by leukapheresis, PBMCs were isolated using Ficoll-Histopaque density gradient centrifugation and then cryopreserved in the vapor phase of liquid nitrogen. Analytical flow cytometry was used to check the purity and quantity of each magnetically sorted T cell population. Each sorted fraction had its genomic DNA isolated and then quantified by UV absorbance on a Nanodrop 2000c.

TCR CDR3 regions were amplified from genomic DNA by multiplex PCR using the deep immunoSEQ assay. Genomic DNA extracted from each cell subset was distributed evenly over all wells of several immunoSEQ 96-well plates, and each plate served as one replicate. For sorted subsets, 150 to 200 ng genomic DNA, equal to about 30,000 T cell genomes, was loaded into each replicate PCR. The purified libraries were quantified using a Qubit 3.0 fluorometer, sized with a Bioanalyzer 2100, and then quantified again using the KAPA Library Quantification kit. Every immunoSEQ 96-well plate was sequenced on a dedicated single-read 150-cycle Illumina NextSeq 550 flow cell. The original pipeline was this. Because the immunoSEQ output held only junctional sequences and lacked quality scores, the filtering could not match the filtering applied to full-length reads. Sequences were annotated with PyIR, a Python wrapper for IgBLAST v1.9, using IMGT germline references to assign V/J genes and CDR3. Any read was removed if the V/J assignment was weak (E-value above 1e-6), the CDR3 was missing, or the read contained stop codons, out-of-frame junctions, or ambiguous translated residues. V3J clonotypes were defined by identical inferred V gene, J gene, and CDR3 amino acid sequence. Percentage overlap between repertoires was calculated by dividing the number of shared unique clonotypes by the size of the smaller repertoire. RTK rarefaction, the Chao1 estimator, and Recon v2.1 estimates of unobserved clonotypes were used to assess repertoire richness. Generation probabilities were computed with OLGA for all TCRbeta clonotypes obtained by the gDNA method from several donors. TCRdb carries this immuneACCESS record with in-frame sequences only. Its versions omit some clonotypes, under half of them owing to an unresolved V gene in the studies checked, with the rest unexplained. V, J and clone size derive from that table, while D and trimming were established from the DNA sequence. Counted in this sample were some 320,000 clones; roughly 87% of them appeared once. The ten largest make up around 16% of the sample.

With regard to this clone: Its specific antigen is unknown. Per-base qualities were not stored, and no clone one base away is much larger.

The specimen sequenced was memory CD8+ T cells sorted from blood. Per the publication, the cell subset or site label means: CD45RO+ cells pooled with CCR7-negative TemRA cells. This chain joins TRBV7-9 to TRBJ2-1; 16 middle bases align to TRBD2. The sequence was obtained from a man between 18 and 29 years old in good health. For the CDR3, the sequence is CASSLAPGLAGGRGEQFF. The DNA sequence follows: TGTGCCAGCAGCTTAGCTCCGGGACTAGCGGGAGGGCGGGGAGAGCAGTTCTTC.